This T cell receptor (beta chain) was identified during a study of CD8+CD57+ T cells in acquired aplastic anemia. Turning to the study itself: On average, sorted CD4+ and CD8+ cells gave about 3.1 ug of DNA. Regarding the study as a whole: Overlap between patients and controls comprised roughly 28 CD8+ CDR3 sequences.

V was shortened by 4 bases and J by 6 bases, with 10 bases between the two germline ends. This CDR3 spans 12 amino acids. Per germline, CDR1 LNHDA and CDR2 SQIVND (reference sequence). The patients chosen for sequencing had shown expansion of CD8+CD57+ cells (detected by flow cytometry). Severe acquired aplastic anemia was present in all patients. Patients had undergone no therapy by the time their blood was sampled. On this clonotype: Its cognate antigen is unknown.

Profiles of TCR beta VDJ and CDR3 were generated from a genomic DNA template. TCRdb reanalysed the reads using MiXCR and keeps one entry per CDR3 protein. The sample includes approximately 190,000 distinct CDR3 sequences, under 55% of them seen just once. The clonotype comes from a human donor with aplastic anemia. The sample consisted of sorted CD4+, CD8+, or CD8+CD57+ T cells (not recorded which) from PBMCs. V and J are TRBV19 and TRBJ2-7, with D perhaps assigned TRBD1 or TRBD2 (5 bases each). In DNA, the CDR3 is TGTGCCAGTAGTAATCCGGGACGCGAGCAGTACTTC. Residues: CASSNPGREQYF.